This TCR beta chain was sequenced for a study of CD8 T cell repertoires and HIV-1 epitope variants. Study as a whole: Twenty-five autologous and known Gag and Nef epitope variant peptides each stimulated T cells separately.

Study-level points and caveats: Beta chains alone show antigen proliferation, not cytokine profile or function. The TAALDMSHF plasma variant had no responses, unlike KF9 (roughly 5 clonotypes) and HW9 (one).

Germline V lookup: CDR1 SNHLY, CDR2 FYNNEI. Between the trimmed V and J ends, which lost 2 bases and 0 bases, there was a span of 11 bases. The CDR3 is 15 residues long. This clone was counted a few times. Its antigen is not identified. TCR beta CDR3 was sequenced at survey depth on immunoSEQ. Using immunoSEQ multiplex PCR, the repertoire was profiled, and TCRdb retains in-frame clones only, with some absent. Seen here are some 4,500 clones, 69% observed once, and the top ten hold roughly 40%. The clonotype originates from a male donor with HIV. The chain uses TRBV2 and TRBJ2-7, with D maybe TRBD2 (5 bases). The sequenced sample consisted of cultured CD8+ T cells derived from PBMCs. The CDR3 here is CASSESLGSSYEQYF. The DNA for the CDR3 is TGTGCCAGCAGTGAATCTCTGGGGAGCTCCTACGAGCAGTACTTC.